The 19 T cell receptor beta chains in this list originate from one sample, sequenced in a study of T cell clusters in autoimmune cytopenias. One tube held mixed TRB-A and TRB-B primer pools for touch-down PCR. Reprocessing the multiplex PCR reads, TCRdb reports a single entry for every CDR3 protein and omits DNA. The clone table shows about 5,900 distinct CDR3 sequences, with the ten largest holding roughly 7.6%. TRB was amplified from approximately 250 ng of peripheral blood genomic DNA per sample. Specimen: peripheral blood. The origin of the receptors is a human donor with an autoimmune cytopenia or autoimmune hepatitis (not recorded which).

The rearrangement uses TRBV7-9 and TRBJ2-6. The CDR3 consists of 14 residues. Germline V gene data show CDR1 as SEHNR and CDR2 as FQNEAQ (reference sequence). The CDR3 sequence is CASRTLSGANVLTF.

The rearrangement joins TRBV19 to TRBJ2-7. Germline CDR1 is LNHDA and CDR2 is SQIVND (reference sequence). This CDR3 has 15 amino acids. CDR3 residues: CASSIGLTSVYEQYF. Full variable domain (outside the CDR3, taken from reference TRBV19 and TRBJ2-7): DGGITQSPKYLFRKEGQNVTLSCEQNLNHDAMYWYRQDPGQGLRLIYYSQIVNDFQKGDIAEGYSVSREKKESFPLTVTSAQKNPTAFYLCASSIGLTSVYEQYFGPGTRLTVT.

The CDR3: CSATRTGDPNYGYTF. The genes are TRBV20-1 and TRBJ1-2; the D call of TRBD1 rests on TCRdb alone, since no DNA is present to check it. This CDR3 spans 15 amino acids. Germline CDR1 reads DFQATT; CDR2 reads SNEGSKA (reference sequence).

V and J are TRBV12-3 or TRBV12-4 and TRBJ1-4. The CDR3 is 14 amino acids. CDR3 sequence reads: CASSIGGGNEKLFF.

The rearrangement links TRBV12-3 or TRBV12-4 to TRBJ2-5; as DNA is missing, the TRBD2 call by TCRdb cannot be tested. This CDR3 contains 18 residues. This CDR3 is CASSHPTATTSGKETRYF.

The chain is built from TRBV27 and TRBJ1-5; TCRdb returns TRBD1, unconfirmable since there is no DNA. Germline CDR1 is MNHEY and CDR2 is SMNVEV (reference sequence). The CDR3 loop spans 14 amino acids. CDR3 loop: CASSLTGGGQPQHF.

The chain has TRBV20-1 and TRBJ2-2; the D call from TCRdb, TRBD1, cannot be confirmed without DNA. This CDR3 spans 12 amino acids. CDR1 is DFQATT and CDR2 is SNEGSKA in the germline V gene (reference sequence). Here the CDR3 reads CSASKGRGELFF.

This clonotype registers medium-sized (0.01 to 0.1%) by frequency. V gene TRBV6-4 combines with J gene TRBJ2-2; TCRdb reports TRBD2, a call that lacks DNA to check it against. The CDR3 runs 18 residues. Per the germline V gene, CDR1 is MRHNA and CDR2 is SNTAGT. This CDR3 is CASSPKLRTDPNTGELFF.

V gene TRBV6-5 combines with J gene TRBJ1-1; TCRdb reports TRBD1, a call that lacks DNA to check it against. The CDR3 spans 15 residues. From germline, CDR1 is MNHEY and CDR2 SVGAGI. The CDR3 here is CASSLMPGQGSEAFF.

The gene calls are TRBV24-1 and TRBJ1-2; the TCRdb D gene call, TRBD1, has no DNA to confirm it. Germline CDR1 is KGHDR and CDR2 is SFDVKD. This CDR3 spans 13 amino acids. CDR3 amino acids: CATSDHNDRGYTF.

This clonotype ranks as medium-sized (0.01 to 0.1%) in terms of frequency. The chain joins TRBV6-5 to TRBJ2-1; TCRdb gives TRBD2 as the D gene, but with no DNA this cannot be confirmed. Germline V gene data show CDR1 as MNHEY and CDR2 as SVGAGI. The CDR3 has 14 amino acids. This CDR3 reads CASSTWGASNEQFF.

The chain carries TRBV6-2 or TRBV6-3 and TRBJ2-4; TCRdb reports TRBD2, a call that lacks DNA to check it against. The germline gives CDR1 MNHEY, CDR2 SVGEGT. There are 18 residues in the CDR3. The CDR3 protein is CASRRTRTSGLAKNIQYF.

By frequency, this clonotype is medium-sized. The chain employs TRBV18 and TRBJ1-5. CDR1 KGHSH and CDR2 LQKENI come from the germline V gene. The CDR3 consists of 16 residues. The CDR3 sequence is CASSPETGGSNQPQHF. The full variable domain, in which reference TRBV18 and TRBJ1-5 provide the parts outside the CDR3, is NAGVMQNPRHLVRRRGQEARLRCSPMKGHSHVYWYRQLPEEGLKFMVYLQKENIIDESGMPKERFSAEFPKEGPSILRIQQVVRGDSAAYFCASSPETGGSNQPQHFGDGTRLSIL.

This clonotype is deemed medium-sized by its frequency. V and J are TRBV19 and TRBJ1-5; the TCRdb D gene call, TRBD1, has no DNA to confirm it. The CDR3 has 15 residues. Germline CDR1 LNHDA, CDR2 SQIVND (reference sequence). The CDR3 is CASSHPGQGHQPQHF.

This clonotype is deemed medium-sized by its frequency. CDR3 sequence reads: CASSPGQGFIYNEQFF. The J gene is TRBJ2-1, the V gene TRBV18; the TCRdb D gene call, TRBD1, has no DNA to confirm it. The germline gives CDR1 KGHSH, CDR2 LQKENI. CDR3 length equals 16 residues. Together with reference TRBV18 and TRBJ2-1, the CDR3 gives the full variable domain: NAGVMQNPRHLVRRRGQEARLRCSPMKGHSHVYWYRQLPEEGLKFMVYLQKENIIDESGMPKERFSAEFPKEGPSILRIQQVVRGDSAAYFCASSPGQGFIYNEQFFGPGTRLTVL.

This clonotype shows up as medium-sized by frequency. The chain joins TRBV6-5 to TRBJ1-1; the TCRdb D gene call, TRBD1, has no DNA to confirm it. The CDR3 extends over 13 amino acids. The germline V gene has CDR1 MNHEY and CDR2 SVGAGI. CDR3 sequence reads: CASRAGFGTEAFF.

This sequence joins TRBV7-2 and TRBJ2-1; without DNA, the TCRdb call of TRBD1 cannot be checked. The germline CDR1 and CDR2 sequences are SGHTA and FQGNSA. The CDR3 has 15 residues. The CDR3 reads CASSASGTDYNEQFF.

The chain is built from TRBV19 and TRBJ2-7; TCRdb calls TRBD2, which cannot be checked without DNA. The CDR3 runs 14 residues. Per germline, CDR1 LNHDA and CDR2 SQIVND (reference sequence). The chain's CDR3 is CASSMSGGSYEQYF.

The rearrangement links TRBV15 to TRBJ2-1; TCRdb reports TRBD1, a call that lacks DNA to check it against. Germline V lookup: CDR1 LNHNV, CDR2 YYDKDF (reference sequence). The CDR3 is made up of 16 amino acids. The CDR3 spells CATSRDKGGGYNEQFF.